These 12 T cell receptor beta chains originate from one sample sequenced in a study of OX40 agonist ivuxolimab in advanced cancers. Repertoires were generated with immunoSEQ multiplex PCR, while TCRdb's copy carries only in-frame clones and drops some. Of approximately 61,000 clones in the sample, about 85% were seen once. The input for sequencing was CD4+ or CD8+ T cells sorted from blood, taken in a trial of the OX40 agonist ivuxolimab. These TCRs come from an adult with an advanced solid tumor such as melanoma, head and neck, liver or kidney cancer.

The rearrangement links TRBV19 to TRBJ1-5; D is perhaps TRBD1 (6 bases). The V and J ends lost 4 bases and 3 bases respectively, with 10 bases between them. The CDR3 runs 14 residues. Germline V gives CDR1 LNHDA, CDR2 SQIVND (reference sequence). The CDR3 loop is CASSNRDNNQPQHF. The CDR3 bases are TGTGCCAGTAGTAACCGGGACAACAATCAGCCCCAGCATTTT.

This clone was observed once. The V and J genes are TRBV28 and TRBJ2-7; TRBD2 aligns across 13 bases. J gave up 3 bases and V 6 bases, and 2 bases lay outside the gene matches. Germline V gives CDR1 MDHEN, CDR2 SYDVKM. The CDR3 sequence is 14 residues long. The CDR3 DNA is TGTGCCAGCAGGACTAGCGGGAGGTTCTACGAGCAGTACTTC. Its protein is CASRTSGRFYEQYF.

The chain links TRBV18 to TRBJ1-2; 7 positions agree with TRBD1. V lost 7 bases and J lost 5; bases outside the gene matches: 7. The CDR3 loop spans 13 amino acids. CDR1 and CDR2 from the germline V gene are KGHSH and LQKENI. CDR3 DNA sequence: TGTGCCAGCTTAACCGGGACAGAGTATGGCTACACCTTC. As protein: CASLTGTEYGYTF.

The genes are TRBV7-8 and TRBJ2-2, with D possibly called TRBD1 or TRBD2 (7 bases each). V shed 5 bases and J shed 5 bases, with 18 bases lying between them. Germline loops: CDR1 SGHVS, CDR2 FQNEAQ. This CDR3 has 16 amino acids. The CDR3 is CASSARPGGATGELFF. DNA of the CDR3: TGTGCCAGCAGCGCCAGGCCAGGGGGGGCGACCGGGGAGCTGTTTTTT.

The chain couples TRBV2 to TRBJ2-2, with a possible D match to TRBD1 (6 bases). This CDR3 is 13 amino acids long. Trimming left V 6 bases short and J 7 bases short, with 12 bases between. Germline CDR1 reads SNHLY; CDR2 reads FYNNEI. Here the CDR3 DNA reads TGTGCCAGCAGAGTGGGGGCGGGCGGGGAGCTGTTTTTT. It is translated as CASRVGAGGELFF.

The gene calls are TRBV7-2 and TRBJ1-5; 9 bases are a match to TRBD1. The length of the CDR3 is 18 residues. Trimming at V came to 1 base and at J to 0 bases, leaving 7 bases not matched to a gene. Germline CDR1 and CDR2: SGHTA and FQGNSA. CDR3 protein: CASSLGGQGLYSNQPQHF. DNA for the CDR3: TGTGCCAGCAGCTTAGGAGGACAGGGGCTTTATAGCAATCAGCCCCAGCATTTT.

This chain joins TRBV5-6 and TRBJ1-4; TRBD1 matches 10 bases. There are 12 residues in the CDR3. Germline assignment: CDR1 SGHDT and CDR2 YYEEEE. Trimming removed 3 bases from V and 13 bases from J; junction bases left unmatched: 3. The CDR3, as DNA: TGTGCCAGCAGCTCCCGGACAGGGGGACTGTTTTTT. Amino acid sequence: CASSSRTGGLFF.

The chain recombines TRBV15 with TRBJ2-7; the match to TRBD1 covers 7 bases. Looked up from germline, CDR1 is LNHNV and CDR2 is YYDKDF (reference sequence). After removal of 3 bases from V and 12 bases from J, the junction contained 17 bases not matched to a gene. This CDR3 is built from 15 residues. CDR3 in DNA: TGTGCCACCAGCAGGGACGGACAGGTGGGCAGCTCGCGGTACTTC. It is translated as CATSRDGQVGSSRYF.

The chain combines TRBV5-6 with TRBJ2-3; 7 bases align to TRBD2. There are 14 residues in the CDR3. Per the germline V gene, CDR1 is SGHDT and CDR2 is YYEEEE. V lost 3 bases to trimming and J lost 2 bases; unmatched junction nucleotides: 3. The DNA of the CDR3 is TGTGCCAGCAGCTCCGGGACTATCACAGATACGCAGTATTTT. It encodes CASSSGTITDTQYF. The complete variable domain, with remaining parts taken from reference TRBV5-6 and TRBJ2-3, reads DAGVTQSPTHLIKTRGQQVTLRCSPKSGHDTVSWYQQALGQGPQFIFQYYEEEERQRGNFPDRFSGHQFPNYSSELNVNALLLGDSALYLCASSSGTITDTQYFGPGTRLTVL.

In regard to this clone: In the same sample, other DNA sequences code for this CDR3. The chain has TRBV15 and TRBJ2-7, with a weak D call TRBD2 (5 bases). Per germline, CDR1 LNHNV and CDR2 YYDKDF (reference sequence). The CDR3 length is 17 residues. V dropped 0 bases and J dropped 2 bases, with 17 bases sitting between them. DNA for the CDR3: TGTGCCACCAGCAGAGATGGAAGGCGGGCACCAACCTACGAGCAGTACTTC. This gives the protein CATSRDGRRAPTYEQYF.

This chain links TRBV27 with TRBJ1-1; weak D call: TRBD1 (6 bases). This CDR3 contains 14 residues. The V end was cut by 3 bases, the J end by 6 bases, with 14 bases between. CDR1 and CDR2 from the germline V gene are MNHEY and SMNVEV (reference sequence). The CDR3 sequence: CASSFGQGSAEAFF. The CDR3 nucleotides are TGTGCCAGCAGTTTTGGGCAGGGGAGTGCTGAAGCTTTCTTT.

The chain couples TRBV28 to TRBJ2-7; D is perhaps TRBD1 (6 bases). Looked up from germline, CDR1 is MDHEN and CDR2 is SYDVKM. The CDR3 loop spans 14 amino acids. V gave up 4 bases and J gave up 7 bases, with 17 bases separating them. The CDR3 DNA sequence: TGTGCCAGCAGTTCAAGGGGGTCACAATGGGAGCAGTACTTC. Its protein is CASSSRGSQWEQYF.